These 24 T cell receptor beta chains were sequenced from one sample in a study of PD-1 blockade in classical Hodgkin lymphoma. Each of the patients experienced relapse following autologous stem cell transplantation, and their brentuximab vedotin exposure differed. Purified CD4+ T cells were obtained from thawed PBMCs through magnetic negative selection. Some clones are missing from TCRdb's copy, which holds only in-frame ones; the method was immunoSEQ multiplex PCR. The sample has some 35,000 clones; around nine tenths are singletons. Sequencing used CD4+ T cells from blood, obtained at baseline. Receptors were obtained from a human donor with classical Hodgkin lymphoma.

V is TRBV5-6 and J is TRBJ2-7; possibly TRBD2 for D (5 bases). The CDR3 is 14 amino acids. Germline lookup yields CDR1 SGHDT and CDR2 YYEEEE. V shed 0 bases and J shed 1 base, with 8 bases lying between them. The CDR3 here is CASSLGGLSYEQYF. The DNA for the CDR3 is TGTGCCAGCAGCTTGGGTGGACTTTCCTACGAGCAGTACTTC. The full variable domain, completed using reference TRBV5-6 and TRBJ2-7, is DAGVTQSPTHLIKTRGQQVTLRCSPKSGHDTVSWYQQALGQGPQFIFQYYEEEERQRGNFPDRFSGHQFPNYSSELNVNALLLGDSALYLCASSLGGLSYEQYFGPGTRLTVT.

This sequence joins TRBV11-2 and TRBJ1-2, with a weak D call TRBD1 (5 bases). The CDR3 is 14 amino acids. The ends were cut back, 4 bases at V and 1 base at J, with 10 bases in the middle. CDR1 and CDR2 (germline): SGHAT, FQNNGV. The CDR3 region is CASSSIRVNYGYTF. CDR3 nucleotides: TGTGCCAGCAGCTCGATCAGGGTTAACTATGGCTACACCTTC.

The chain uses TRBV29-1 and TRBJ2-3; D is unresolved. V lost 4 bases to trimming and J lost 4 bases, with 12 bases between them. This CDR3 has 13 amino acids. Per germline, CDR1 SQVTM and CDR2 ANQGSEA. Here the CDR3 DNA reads TGCAGCGTTGCGGACCCCCCGCCAGATACGCAGTATTTT. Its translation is CSVADPPPDTQYF.

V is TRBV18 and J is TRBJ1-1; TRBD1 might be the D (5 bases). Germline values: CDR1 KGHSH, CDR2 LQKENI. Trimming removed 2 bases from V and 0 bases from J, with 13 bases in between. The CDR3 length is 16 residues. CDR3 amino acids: CASSPLDKPVNTEAFF. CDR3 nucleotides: TGTGCCAGCTCACCATTGGACAAACCTGTGAACACTGAAGCTTTCTTT.

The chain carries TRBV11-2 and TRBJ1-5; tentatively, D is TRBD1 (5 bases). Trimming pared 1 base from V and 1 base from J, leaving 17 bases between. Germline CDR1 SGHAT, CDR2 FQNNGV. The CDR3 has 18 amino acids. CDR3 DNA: TGTGCCAGCAGCTTAGGGATGGGGGGGTTATGGAGCAATCAGCCCCAGCATTTT. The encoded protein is CASSLGMGGLWSNQPQHF.

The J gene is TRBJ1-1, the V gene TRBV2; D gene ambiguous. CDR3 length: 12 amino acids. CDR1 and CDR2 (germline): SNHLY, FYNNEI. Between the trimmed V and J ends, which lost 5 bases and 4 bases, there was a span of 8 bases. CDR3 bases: TGTGCCAGCAGTAAGTGGGGCACTGAAGCTTTCTTT. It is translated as CASSKWGTEAFF. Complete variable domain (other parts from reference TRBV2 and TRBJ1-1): EPEVTQTPSHQVTQMGQEVILRCVPISNHLYFYWYRQILGQKVEFLVSFYNNEISEKSEIFDDQFSVERPDGSNFTLKIRSTKLEDSAMYFCASSKWGTEAFFGQGTRLTVV.

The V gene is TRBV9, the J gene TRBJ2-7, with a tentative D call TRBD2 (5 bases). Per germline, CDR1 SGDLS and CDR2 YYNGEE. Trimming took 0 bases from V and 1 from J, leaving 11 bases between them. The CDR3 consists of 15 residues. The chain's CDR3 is CASSVEVGGSYEQYF. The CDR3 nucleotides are TGTGCCAGCAGCGTAGAGGTGGGCGGGTCCTACGAGCAGTACTTC.

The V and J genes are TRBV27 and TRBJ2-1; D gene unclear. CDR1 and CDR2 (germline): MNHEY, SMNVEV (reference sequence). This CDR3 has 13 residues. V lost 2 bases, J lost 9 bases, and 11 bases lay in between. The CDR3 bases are TGTGCCAGCAGTTTACTCGGTCGCATTGAGCAGTTCTTC. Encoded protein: CASSLLGRIEQFF.

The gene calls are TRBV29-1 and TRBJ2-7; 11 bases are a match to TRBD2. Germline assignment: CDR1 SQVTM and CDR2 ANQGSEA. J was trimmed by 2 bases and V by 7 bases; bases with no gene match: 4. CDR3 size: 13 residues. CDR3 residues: CSAGSGRAYEQYF. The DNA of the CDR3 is TGCAGCGCTGGTAGCGGGAGGGCCTACGAGCAGTACTTC.

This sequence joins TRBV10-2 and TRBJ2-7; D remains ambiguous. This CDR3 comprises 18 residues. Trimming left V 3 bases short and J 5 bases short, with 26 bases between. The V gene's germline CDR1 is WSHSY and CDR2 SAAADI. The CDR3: CASSDGPGPKTLKHEQYF. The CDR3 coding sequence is TGCGCCAGCAGTGACGGCCCCGGGCCCAAAACCTTAAAACACGAGCAGTACTTC.

The CDR3 DNA sequence: TGTGCCAGCAGCTCCGGCACGAGGACCCAGTACTTC. It yields the protein CASSSGTRTQYF. This chain uses TRBV28 with TRBJ2-5; D remains ambiguous. CDR1 and CDR2 (germline): MDHEN, SYDVKM. The CDR3 is made up of 12 amino acids. Between the trimmed V and J ends, which lost 6 bases and 7 bases, there was a span of 12 bases.

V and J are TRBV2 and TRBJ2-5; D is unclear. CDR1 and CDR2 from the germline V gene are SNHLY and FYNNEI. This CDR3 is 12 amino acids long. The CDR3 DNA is TGTGCTTACCAGGTGGGGCAAGAGACCCAGTACTTC. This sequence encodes CAYQVGQETQYF.

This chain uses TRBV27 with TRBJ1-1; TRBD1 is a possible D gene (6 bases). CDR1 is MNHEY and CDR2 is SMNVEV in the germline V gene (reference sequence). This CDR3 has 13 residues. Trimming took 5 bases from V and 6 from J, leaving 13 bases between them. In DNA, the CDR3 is TGTGCCAGCAGTCCCACAGGGATCTCTGAAGCTTTCTTT. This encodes CASSPTGISEAFF.

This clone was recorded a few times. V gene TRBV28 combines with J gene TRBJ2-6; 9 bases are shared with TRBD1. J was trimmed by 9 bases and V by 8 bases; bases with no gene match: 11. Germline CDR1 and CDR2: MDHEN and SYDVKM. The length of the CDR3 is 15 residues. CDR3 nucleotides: TGTGCCAGCCTTGGGACAGGGAGAGGTGGCAACGTCCTGACTTTC. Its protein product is CASLGTGRGGNVLTF. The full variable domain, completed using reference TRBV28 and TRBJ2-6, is DVKVTQSSRYLVKRTGEKVFLECVQDMDHENMFWYRQDPGLGLRLIYFSYDVKMKEKGDIPEGYSVSREKKERFSLILESASTNQTSMYLCASLGTGRGGNVLTFGAGSRLTVL.

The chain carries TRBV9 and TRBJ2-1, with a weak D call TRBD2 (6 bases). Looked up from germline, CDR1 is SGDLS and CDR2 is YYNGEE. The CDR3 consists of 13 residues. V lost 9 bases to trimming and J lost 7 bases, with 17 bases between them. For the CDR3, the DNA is TGTGCCACCGGCCGAGGGGCGGGGAATGAGCAGTTCTTC. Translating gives CATGRGAGNEQFF. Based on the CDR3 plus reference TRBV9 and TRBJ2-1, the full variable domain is DSGVTQTPKHLITATGQRVTLRCSPRSGDLSVYWYQQSLDQGLQFLIQYYNGEERAKGNILERFSAQQFPDLHSELNLSSLELGDSALYFCATGRGAGNEQFFGPGTRLTVL.

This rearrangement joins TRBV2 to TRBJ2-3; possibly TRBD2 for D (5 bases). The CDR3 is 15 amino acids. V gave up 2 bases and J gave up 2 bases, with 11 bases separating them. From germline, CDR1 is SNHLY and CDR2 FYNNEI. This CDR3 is CASSETRAYTDTQYF. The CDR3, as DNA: TGTGCCAGCAGTGAAACGCGGGCATACACAGATACGCAGTATTTT.

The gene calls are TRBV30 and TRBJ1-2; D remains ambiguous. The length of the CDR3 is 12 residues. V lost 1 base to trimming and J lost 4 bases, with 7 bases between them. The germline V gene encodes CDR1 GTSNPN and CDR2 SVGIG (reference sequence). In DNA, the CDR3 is TGTGCCTGGAGTGAATCAGCCTATGGCTACACCTTC. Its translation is CAWSESAYGYTF.

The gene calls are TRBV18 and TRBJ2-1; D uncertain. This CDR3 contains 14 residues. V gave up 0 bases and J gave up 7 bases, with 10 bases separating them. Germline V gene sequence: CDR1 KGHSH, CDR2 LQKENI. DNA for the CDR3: TGTGCCAGCTCACCACCAGACTTGGCAAATGAGCAGTTCTTC. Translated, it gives CASSPPDLANEQFF.

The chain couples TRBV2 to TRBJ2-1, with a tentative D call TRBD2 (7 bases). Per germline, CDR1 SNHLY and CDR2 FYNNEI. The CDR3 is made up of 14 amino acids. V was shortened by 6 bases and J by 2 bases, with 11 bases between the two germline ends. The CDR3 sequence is CASSGGRAYNEQFF. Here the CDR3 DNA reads TGTGCCAGCAGCGGGGGGCGGGCCTACAATGAGCAGTTCTTC.

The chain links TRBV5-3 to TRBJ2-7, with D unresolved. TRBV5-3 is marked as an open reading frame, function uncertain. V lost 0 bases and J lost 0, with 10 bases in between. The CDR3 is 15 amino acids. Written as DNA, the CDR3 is TGTGCCAGAAGCTTGGATGGCGAGAACTCCTACGAGCAGTACTTC. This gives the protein CARSLDGENSYEQYF.

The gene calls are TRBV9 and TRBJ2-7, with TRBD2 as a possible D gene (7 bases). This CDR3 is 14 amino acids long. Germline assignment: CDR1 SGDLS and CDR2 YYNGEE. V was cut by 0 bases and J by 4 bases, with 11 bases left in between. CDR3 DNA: TGTGCCAGCAGCGTAGTAGGGGGAGGGTACGAGCAGTACTTC. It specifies CASSVVGGGYEQYF.

CDR3 amino acids: CASRLEGLTDTQYF. The CDR3 coding sequence is TGCGCCAGCAGATTAGAGGGGCTCACAGATACGCAGTATTTT. The rearrangement joins TRBV5-1 to TRBJ2-3; D tentatively reads TRBD1 or TRBD2 (5 bases each). In germline, CDR1 is SGHRS, CDR2 YFSETQ. The CDR3 contains 14 residues. V shed 5 bases and J shed 2 bases, with 12 bases lying between them. Full variable domain (rest looked up from reference TRBV5-1 and TRBJ2-3): KAGVTQTPRYLIKTRGQQVTLSCSPISGHRSVSWYQQTPGQGLQFLFEYFSETQRNKGNFPGRFSGRQFSNSRSEMNVSTLELGDSALYLCASRLEGLTDTQYFGPGTRLTVL.

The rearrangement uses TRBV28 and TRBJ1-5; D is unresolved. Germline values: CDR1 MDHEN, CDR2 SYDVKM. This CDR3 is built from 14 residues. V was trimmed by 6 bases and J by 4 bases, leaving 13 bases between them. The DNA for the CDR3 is TGTGCCAGCAGATGGGCCGCCTCAAATCAGCCCCAGCATTTT. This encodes CASRWAASNQPQHF.

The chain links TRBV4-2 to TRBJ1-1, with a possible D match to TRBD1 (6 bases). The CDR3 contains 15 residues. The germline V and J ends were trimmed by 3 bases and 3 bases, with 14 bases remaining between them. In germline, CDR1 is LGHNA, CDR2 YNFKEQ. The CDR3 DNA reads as TGTGCCAGCAGCCATACAGGGATCGGGTACACTGAAGCTTTCTTT. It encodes CASSHTGIGYTEAFF.